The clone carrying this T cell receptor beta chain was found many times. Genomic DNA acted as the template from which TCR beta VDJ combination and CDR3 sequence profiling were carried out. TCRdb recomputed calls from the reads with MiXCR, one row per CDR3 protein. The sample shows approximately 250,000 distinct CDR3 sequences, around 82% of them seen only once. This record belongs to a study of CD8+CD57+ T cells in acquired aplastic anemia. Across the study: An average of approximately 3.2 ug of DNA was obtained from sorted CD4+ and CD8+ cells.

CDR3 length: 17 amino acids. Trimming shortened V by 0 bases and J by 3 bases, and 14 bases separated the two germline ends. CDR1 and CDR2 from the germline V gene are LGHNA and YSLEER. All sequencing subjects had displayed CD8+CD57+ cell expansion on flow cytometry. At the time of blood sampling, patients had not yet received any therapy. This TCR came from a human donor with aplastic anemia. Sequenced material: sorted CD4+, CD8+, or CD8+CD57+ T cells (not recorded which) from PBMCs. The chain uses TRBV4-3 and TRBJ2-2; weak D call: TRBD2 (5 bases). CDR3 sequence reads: CASSQDWAFGDTGELFF. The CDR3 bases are TGCGCCAGCAGCCAAGATTGGGCGTTCGGGGACACCGGGGAGCTGTTTTTT.